A single sample gave rise to the 18 T cell receptor beta chains below, sequenced in a study of blood T cells in healthy people across ages. The authors ran a second PCR of about 7 to 11 cycles using a sample-barcoded 5' primer and a J-beta primer mix. TCRdb re-analysed the 5' RACE reads in MiXCR, keeping a single row per CDR3 protein. The sample yields roughly 1.7 million distinct CDR3 sequences, roughly 30% seen once. Sequenced sample: blood. These TCRs come from a woman in her 30s in good health.

This clonotype has only a few counts. The chain has TRBV27 and TRBJ1-5; D perhaps matches TRBD1 (5 bases). The length of the CDR3 is 17 residues. Trimming removed 3 bases at V and 2 bases at J, with 17 bases between. Germline lookup yields CDR1 MNHEY and CDR2 SMNVEV (reference sequence). CDR3 DNA sequence: TGTGCCAGCAGTTTGGGACGGCGGAAGGGTGGCAATCAGCCCCAGCATTTT. Protein product: CASSLGRRKGGNQPQHF.

This clonotype was counted a few times. The chain couples TRBV11-2 to TRBJ2-1, with a possible D match to TRBD2 (5 bases). This CDR3 is built from 16 residues. Trimming pared 2 bases from V and 4 bases from J, leaving 15 bases between. Germline V lookup: CDR1 SGHAT, CDR2 FQNNGV. In DNA, the CDR3 is TGTGCCAGCAGCTTATATCCTGGCGGGTCGTACAATGAGCAGTTCTTC. It translates to CASSLYPGGSYNEQFF.

The chain links TRBV29-1 to TRBJ2-2; D gene ambiguous. Germline values: CDR1 SQVTM, CDR2 ANQGSEA. This CDR3 comprises 13 residues. The ends were cut back, 7 bases at V and 2 bases at J, with 11 bases in the middle. CDR3 residues: CSAALINTGELFF. In DNA form, the CDR3 reads TGCAGCGCAGCCCTGATTAACACCGGGGAGCTGTTTTTT.

This clonotype was found a few times. The rearrangement uses TRBV20-1 and TRBJ2-3; maybe TRBD2 (5 bases). This CDR3 contains 15 residues. The germline CDR1 and CDR2 sequences are DFQATT and SNEGSKA (reference sequence). V dropped 3 bases and J dropped 5 bases, with 18 bases sitting between them. CDR3 residues: CSASGLDGVGDTQYF. The CDR3 nucleotides are TGCAGTGCTAGCGGACTCGACGGGGTTGGAGATACGCAGTATTTT.

In its sample, this clonotype was seen a few times. The chain uses TRBV21-1 and TRBJ2-3; the table's D call TRBD1 went unverified against the DNA. TRBV21-1 is shown as a pseudogene. The CDR3 sequence is 15 residues long. The CDR3 region has the DNA TGTGCCAGCAGCAACCGGACAGGTAGATCAGATACGCAGTATTTT. It encodes CASSNRTGRSDTQYF.

Concerning this clonotype: The junction departs from germline at one end; a sequencing error may be responsible. The chain employs TRBV10-3 and TRBJ1-6; a possible D gene is TRBD1 (5 bases). This CDR3 is built from 16 residues. From germline, CDR1 is ENHRY and CDR2 SYGVKD. The CDR3 region is CALSETPTANNSPLHF. CDR3 coding DNA: TGTGCCCTCAGTGAGACCCCGACAGCTAATAATTCACCCCTCCACTTT.

This chain links TRBV27 with TRBJ2-2, with 11 nucleotides matching TRBD2. After removal of 1 base from V and 6 bases from J, the junction contained 7 bases not matched to a gene. Germline CDR1 reads MNHEY; CDR2 reads SMNVEV (reference sequence). The CDR3 is made up of 17 amino acids. The CDR3 DNA reads TGTGCCAGCAGTTTATTTTCGACTAGCGGGACCCCCGGGGAGCTGTTTTTT. Amino acids: CASSLFSTSGTPGELFF.

This clonotype was detected only a few times. J is TRBJ2-7 and V is TRBV18, with unresolved D. Trimming shortened V by 2 bases and J by 0 bases, and 11 bases separated the two germline ends. This CDR3 spans 15 amino acids. CDR1 and CDR2 from the germline V gene are KGHSH and LQKENI. The CDR3 is CASSPNLMASYEQYF. The CDR3 DNA reads TGTGCCAGCTCACCAAACTTGATGGCCTCCTACGAGCAGTACTTC.

V gene TRBV12-3 or TRBV12-4 combines with J gene TRBJ2-3; D call uncertain. Trimming left V 3 bases short and J 1 base short, with 8 bases between. The CDR3 extends over 14 amino acids. CDR3 in DNA: TGTGCCAGCAGTTTCTGGCAGCGCACAGATACGCAGTATTTT. Protein product: CASSFWQRTDTQYF.

The V call is TRBV5-5, the J call TRBJ2-4, with D tentatively TRBD1 (6 bases). Trimming pared 4 bases from V and 6 bases from J, leaving 17 bases between. Germline assignment: CDR1 SGHKS and CDR2 YYEKEE (reference sequence). The length of the CDR3 is 15 residues. The CDR3 region has the DNA TGTGCCAGCAGCCAGGCAGGGGAGCCAGGAAACATTCAGTACTTC. Its protein product is CASSQAGEPGNIQYF.

This clonotype was seen repeatedly, ten times or more. This chain connects TRBV20-1 to TRBJ2-7, with 10 bases lining up with TRBD2. The CDR3 runs to 14 residues. Per germline, CDR1 DFQATT and CDR2 SNEGSKA (reference sequence). The V and J ends lost 5 bases and 3 bases, in that order; junction bases with no gene match: 7. Written as DNA, the CDR3 is TGCAGTGCTTCGTCTTTAGCGGGAGGCTACGAGCAGTACTTC. Protein sequence: CSASSLAGGYEQYF.

J is TRBJ2-3 and V is TRBV5-1; TRBD2 aligns across 12 bases. The CDR3 spans 14 residues. Germline loops: CDR1 SGHRS, CDR2 YFSETQ. Trimming at V came to 3 bases and at J to 6 bases, leaving 2 bases not matched to a gene. CDR3 sequence reads: CASSSSGREDTQYF. In DNA, the CDR3 is TGCGCCAGCAGCTCTAGCGGGAGGGAGGATACGCAGTATTTT.

As concerns this clonotype: A much larger clone differs from this one at a single base, so this may be a read error. This chain links TRBV29-1 with TRBJ2-5; possibly TRBD1 or TRBD2 for D (5 bases each). CDR3 length: 12 amino acids. Per germline, CDR1 SQVTM and CDR2 ANQGSEA. V shed 7 bases and J shed 13 bases, with 22 bases lying between them. CDR3 amino acids: CSAGDGPYERYF. CDR3 nucleotides: TGCAGCGCTGGGGACGGTCCCTACGAGCGGTACTTC.

The sample holds a few counts of this clonotype. The rearrangement uses TRBV2 and TRBJ2-7; D might be TRBD1 (5 bases). This CDR3 region has 14 residues. Deletions cut 5 bases from V and 2 bases from J, with 13 bases between. CDR1 and CDR2 from the germline V gene are SNHLY and FYNNEI. The CDR3 here is CASSPRTTPYEQYF. The CDR3 DNA is TGTGCCAGCAGTCCTCGGACAACCCCCTACGAGCAGTACTTC.

This sequence joins TRBV12-3 or TRBV12-4 and TRBJ2-3; 8 nucleotides line up with TRBD1. The CDR3 runs 18 residues. V lost 3 bases, J lost 0 bases, and 11 bases stayed unmatched. DNA for the CDR3: TGTGCCAGCAGTTTGCGACAGGGGATACTAACTAGCACAGATACGCAGTATTTT. It is translated as CASSLRQGILTSTDTQYF.

The V gene is TRBV5-1, the J gene TRBJ2-5; D may correspond to TRBD1 or TRBD2 (5 bases each). Trimming removed 4 bases from V and 4 bases from J, with 23 bases in between. The length of the CDR3 is 17 residues. Germline V lookup: CDR1 SGHRS, CDR2 YFSETQ. The CDR3 sequence: CASSPGPTGAPRETQYF. The DNA for the CDR3 is TGCGCCAGCAGCCCGGGACCTACCGGGGCTCCTCGAGAGACCCAGTACTTC.

V gene TRBV7-8 combines with J gene TRBJ2-3, with 11 bases aligning to TRBD2. The germline CDR1 and CDR2 sequences are SGHVS and FQNEAQ. V was pared by 4 bases and J by 5 bases, with 11 bases of the junction left unmatched. The CDR3 has 17 amino acids. The DNA of the CDR3 is TGTGCCAGCAGCTCACAGCCGGGACTAGCGGCAAGAGATACGCAGTATTTT. Residues: CASSSQPGLAARDTQYF.

Comment on this clonotype: One end of the junction varies from germline; a read error may be responsible. This rearrangement joins TRBV5-1 to TRBJ1-1; 9 bases agree with TRBD1. There are 15 residues in the CDR3. Germline V lookup: CDR1 SGHRS, CDR2 YFSETQ. The CDR3 coding sequence is TGCGCCGGCAGCAAACCGACAGGGGGGGCGGCTGAAGCTTTCTTT. Amino acids: CAGSKPTGGAAEAFF.